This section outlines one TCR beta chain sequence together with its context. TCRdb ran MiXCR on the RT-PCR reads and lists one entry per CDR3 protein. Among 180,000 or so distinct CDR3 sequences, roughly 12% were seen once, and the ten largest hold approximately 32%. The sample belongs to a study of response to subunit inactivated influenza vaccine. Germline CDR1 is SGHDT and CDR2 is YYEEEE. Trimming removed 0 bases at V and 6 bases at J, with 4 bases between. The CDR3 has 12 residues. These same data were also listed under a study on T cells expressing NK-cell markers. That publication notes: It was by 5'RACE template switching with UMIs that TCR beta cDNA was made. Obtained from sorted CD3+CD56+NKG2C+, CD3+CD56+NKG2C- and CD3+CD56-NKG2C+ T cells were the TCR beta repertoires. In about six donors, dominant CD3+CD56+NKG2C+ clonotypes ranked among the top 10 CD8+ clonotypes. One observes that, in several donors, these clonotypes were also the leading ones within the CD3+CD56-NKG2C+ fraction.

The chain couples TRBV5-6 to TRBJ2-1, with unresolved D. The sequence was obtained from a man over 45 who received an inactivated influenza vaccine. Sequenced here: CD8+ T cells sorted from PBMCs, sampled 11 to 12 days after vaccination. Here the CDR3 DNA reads TGTGCCAGCAGCTTGGAGACCAATGAGCAGTTCTTC. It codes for CASSLETNEQFF.